These 31 T cell receptor beta chains came from one sample sequenced in a study of read filtering for tumor transcriptome and immune sequencing. From roughly 0.4 ug of RNA, a library with molecular barcoded alpha/delta and beta/gamma adaptors was made. TCRdb reprocessed the reads with MiXCR, giving one entry per CDR3 protein. The table includes about 58,000 distinct CDR3 sequences, over 9% detected once. The sequenced material came from a population of CD138-negative cells sorted from bone marrow. These receptors were collected from a donor at least 40 years old with multiple myeloma.

In DNA form, the CDR3 reads TGTGCCAGCATCCCTCCAGGTTCAGATACGCAGTATTTT. Translating it yields CASIPPGSDTQYF. The rearrangement joins TRBV6-6 to TRBJ2-3; the D is unclear. Germline V gene data show CDR1 as MNHNY and CDR2 as SVGAGI (reference sequence). The CDR3 loop spans 13 amino acids. The germline V and J ends were trimmed by 7 bases and 4 bases, with 12 bases remaining between them.

This clonotype was seen ten or more times. The chain recombines TRBV20-1 with TRBJ1-5; no definite D call. The germline gives CDR1 DFQATT, CDR2 SNEGSKA (reference sequence). CDR3 length equals 13 residues. The V and J ends lost 1 base and 4 bases respectively, with 8 bases between them. The CDR3: CSARASTNQPQHF. The CDR3 region has the DNA TGCAGTGCTAGAGCCAGCACAAATCAGCCCCAGCATTTT.

Points on this clonotype: A much bigger clone sits one base away, suggesting this may be a read error. This chain uses TRBV6-2 or TRBV6-3 with TRBJ2-7; D is ambiguous. Germline V CDR1 and CDR2: MNHEY, SVGEGT. This CDR3 region has 13 residues. The CDR3 DNA is TGTACCAGCAGTACGGTCGCGGCCTACGAGCAGTACTTC. It yields the protein CTSSTVAAYEQYF.

In regard to this clonotype: Germline and junction disagree at one end, which may indicate a read error. This chain joins TRBV7-9 and TRBJ1-6; D is unresolved. Germline CDR1 is SEHNR and CDR2 is FQNEAQ (reference sequence). This CDR3 comprises 15 residues. The CDR3 DNA follows: TGTGCCAGCAGCTTAGCGGCAGGAATGAGGACTGAAGCTCTCTTT. Its protein is CASSLAAGMRTEALF.

This clonotype was detected many times. The genes are TRBV6-2 or TRBV6-3 and TRBJ2-1, with D perhaps matching TRBD2 (5 bases). The ends were cut back, 6 bases at V and 6 bases at J, with 15 bases in the middle. This CDR3 is built from 14 residues. Germline CDR1 and CDR2: MNHEY and SVGEGT. CDR3 DNA sequence: TGTGCCAGCAGAGAGTCGGGGAAGCGCAATGAGCAGTTCTTC. This sequence encodes CASRESGKRNEQFF.

In its sample, this clonotype was seen many times. The J gene is TRBJ2-1, the V gene TRBV6-5; 14 bases line up with TRBD2. The CDR3 runs 16 residues. Germline V gene sequence: CDR1 MNHEY, CDR2 SVGAGI. The ends lost 6 bases at V and 4 bases at J; junction bases unmatched: 5. The CDR3 loop is CASRGLAGGQYNEQFF. In DNA, the CDR3 is TGTGCCAGCAGAGGACTAGCGGGGGGCCAGTACAATGAGCAGTTCTTC.

This clonotype has at least ten counts. The rearrangement uses TRBV15 and TRBJ1-5, with TRBD1 matching over 8 bases. The CDR3 has 14 residues. V dropped 9 bases and J dropped 6; count of bases not matched to a gene: 10. Germline CDR1 is LNHNV and CDR2 is YYDKDF (reference sequence). The CDR3 is CATQGQGAAQPQHF. DNA for the CDR3: TGTGCCACACAGGGGCAGGGGGCTGCTCAGCCCCAGCATTTT.

The CDR3 reads CASGTAEAFF. CDR3 coding DNA: TGTGCCAGCGGGACAGCTGAAGCTTTCTTT. This chain connects TRBV6-6 to TRBJ1-1, with 7 bases lining up with TRBD1. CDR3 length: 10 residues. V was clipped by 8 bases and J by 6 bases; unmatched bases: 0. Germline V lookup: CDR1 MNHNY, CDR2 SVGAGI (reference sequence).

This clonotype was found a few times. This may come from a read error, since a much larger clone is one base off. This chain uses TRBV18 with TRBJ1-1; D is undetermined. Germline loops: CDR1 KGHSH, CDR2 LQKENI. Trimming pared 1 base from V and 8 bases from J, leaving 8 bases between. CDR3 length equals 12 residues. The CDR3, as DNA: TGTGCCAGCTCACCACTGCAGCACGAAGCTTTCTTT. Protein product: CASSPLQHEAFF. Filled out from reference TRBV18 and TRBJ1-1, the complete variable domain reads NAGVMQNPRHLVRRRGQEARLRCSPMKGHSHVYWYRQLPEEGLKFMVYLQKENIIDESGMPKERFSAEFPKEGPSILRIQQVVRGDSAAYFCASSPLQHEAFFGQGTRLTVV.

This clonotype was seen many times. The chain combines TRBV7-9 with TRBJ2-5; 7 bases align to TRBD2. With V trimmed by 1 base and J by 4 bases, 3 bases remained unmatched. The CDR3 is 14 residues long. Germline lookup yields CDR1 SEHNR and CDR2 FQNEAQ (reference sequence). The CDR3 DNA is TGTGCCAGCAGCTTAGGACTAGCCCCAGAGACCCAGTACTTC. Translation: CASSLGLAPETQYF.

This clonotype was seen ten or more times. The V call is TRBV14, the J call TRBJ2-1, with D uncertain. Germline loops: CDR1 SGHDN, CDR2 FVKESK. Trimming removed 4 bases at V and 6 bases at J, with 7 bases between. The CDR3 contains 12 residues. CDR3: CASSPMGNEQFF. The CDR3 nucleotides read TGTGCCAGCAGCCCAATGGGCAATGAGCAGTTCTTC. The variable domain in full, with the rest retrieved from reference TRBV14 and TRBJ2-1, is EAGVTQFPSHSVIEKGQTVTLRCDPISGHDNLYWYRRVMGKEIKFLLHFVKESKQDESGMPNNRFLAERTGGTYSTLKVQPAELEDSGVYFCASSPMGNEQFFGPGTRLTVL.

This clonotype was observed many times. This chain uses TRBV19 with TRBJ2-7; D is unresolved. The CDR3 is made up of 12 amino acids. CDR1 is LNHDA and CDR2 is SQIVND in the germline V gene (reference sequence). Deletions cut 4 bases from V and 6 bases from J, with 10 bases between. The CDR3: CASSTLLGEQYF. The CDR3 DNA reads as TGTGCCAGTAGTACCCTCTTGGGCGAGCAGTACTTC.

This clonotype was seen ten or more times. The gene calls are TRBV29-1 and TRBJ1-4; 7 nucleotides line up with TRBD1. Trimming removed 6 bases from V and 10 bases from J; junction bases left unmatched: 11. CDR1 is SQVTM, CDR2 ANQGSEA, per germline. This CDR3 spans 13 amino acids. CDR3 sequence reads: CSVVTRQGGKLFF. For the CDR3, the DNA is TGCAGCGTCGTCACCCGACAGGGAGGAAAACTGTTTTTT.

This clonotype was counted at least ten times. The chain is built from TRBV7-9 and TRBJ1-1; a weak D match, TRBD1 (6 bases). The V gene's germline CDR1 is SEHNR and CDR2 FQNEAQ (reference sequence). Trimming stripped 2 bases from V and 0 bases from J, with 7 bases between. This CDR3 contains 14 residues. The DNA for the CDR3 is TGTGCCAGCAGCTTACAGGGGTTGAACACTGAAGCTTTCTTT. This codes for CASSLQGLNTEAFF.

This clonotype has at least ten counts. This chain connects TRBV20-1 to TRBJ1-1, with 7 bases that match TRBD1. After removal of 6 bases from V and 0 bases from J, the junction contained 4 bases not matched to a gene. This CDR3 spans 13 amino acids. Germline assignment: CDR1 DFQATT and CDR2 SNEGSKA (reference sequence). The CDR3 region is CSAQGEMNTEAFF. The CDR3 DNA reads TGCAGTGCCCAGGGGGAAATGAACACTGAAGCTTTCTTT.

At least ten counts were recorded for this clonotype. The gene calls are TRBV29-1 and TRBJ1-1, with 10 bases matching TRBD1. Germline values: CDR1 SQVTM, CDR2 ANQGSEA. Trimming removed 4 bases from V and 2 bases from J; junction bases left unmatched: 4. The CDR3 has 14 residues. This chain's CDR3 is CSVGQGAINTEAFF. CDR3 in DNA: TGCAGCGTTGGACAGGGGGCCATTAACACTGAAGCTTTCTTT.

This clonotype has a count of ten or more. The CDR3 spells CASSQDDRPQYEQYF. DNA of the CDR3: TGTGCCAGCAGCCAAGATGACAGGCCCCAGTACGAGCAGTACTTC. V gene TRBV3-1 combines with J gene TRBJ2-7; perhaps TRBD1 as D (6 bases). The CDR3 extends over 15 amino acids. Deletions cut 0 bases from V and 4 bases from J, with 13 bases between. Germline V gives CDR1 LGHDT, CDR2 YNNKEL (reference sequence).

This clonotype was detected many times. This chain joins TRBV13 and TRBJ1-1, with TRBD1 as a possible D gene (6 bases). In germline, CDR1 is PRHDT, CDR2 FYEKMQ (reference sequence). The CDR3 is 15 amino acids. Trimming pared 5 bases from V and 7 bases from J, leaving 20 bases between. For the CDR3, the DNA is TGTGCCAGCAGCCCCCTCCGACAGAGGGGGATTGAAGCTTTCTTT. This sequence encodes CASSPLRQRGIEAFF.

The chain employs TRBV6-6 and TRBJ2-1; a possible D gene is TRBD1 (6 bases). CDR1 and CDR2 from the germline V gene are MNHNY and SVGAGI (reference sequence). The CDR3 consists of 15 residues. V was pared by 8 bases and J by 3 bases, with 17 bases between. CDR3 sequence reads: CASGPRDIDYNEQFF. For the CDR3, the DNA is TGTGCCAGCGGCCCCCGGGACATCGACTACAATGAGCAGTTCTTC.

This clonotype was recorded many times. The V and J genes are TRBV27 and TRBJ2-3, with 9 bases identical to TRBD2. The CDR3 is made up of 15 amino acids. J gave up 3 bases and V 6 bases, and 7 bases lay outside the gene matches. Germline values: CDR1 MNHEY, CDR2 SMNVEV (reference sequence). CDR3 sequence reads: CASSTSGGRTDTQYF. The CDR3 DNA reads TGTGCCAGCAGCACGAGCGGGGGGAGGACAGATACGCAGTATTTT.

A remark on this clonotype: The conserved final phenylalanine or tryptophan is absent from the CDR3, which likely points to a read error. The rearrangement joins TRBV20-1 to TRBJ1-5, with TRBD1 identical over 7 bases. Germline trimming cut 1 base from V and 1 base from J; bases unmatched to any gene: 4. The V gene's germline CDR1 is DFQATT and CDR2 SNEGSKA (reference sequence). The CDR3 contains 15 residues. CDR3 DNA: TGCAGTGCTAGAGTGATGACAGGGAGCAATCAGCCCCAGCATCTT. This sequence encodes CSARVMTGSNQPQHL.

The sample holds many counts of this clonotype. The rearrangement joins TRBV12-3 or TRBV12-4 to TRBJ1-1; D is perhaps TRBD1 (5 bases). Trimming cost V 6 bases and J 3 bases, with 20 bases left between them. The length of the CDR3 is 16 residues. CDR3 sequence: CASSRPGGGFDTEAFF. As DNA, the CDR3 is TGTGCCAGCAGCCGCCCGGGCGGGGGTTTCGACACTGAAGCTTTCTTT.

This clonotype has a count of ten or more. The V and J genes are TRBV7-9 and TRBJ2-7, with unresolved D. The CDR3 length is 14 residues. The V gene's germline CDR1 is SEHNR and CDR2 FQNEAQ (reference sequence). Trimming took off 5 bases at V and 0 bases at J, with 11 bases between the two ends. CDR3 bases: TGTGCCAGCAGCCCCAGACCAGCCTCCTACGAGCAGTACTTC. Translating gives CASSPRPASYEQYF.

In its sample, this clonotype was seen a few times. A much larger clone sits a single nucleotide away, making a read error possible. The chain carries TRBV15 and TRBJ2-1; D not resolved. Germline lookup yields CDR1 LNHNV and CDR2 YYDKDF (reference sequence). CDR3 length equals 16 residues. CDR3 coding DNA: TGTGCCACCAGCAGAGGCGGAGACCCGTCCTACAAGGAGCAGTTCTTC. This gives the protein CATSRGGDPSYKEQFF.

This clonotype was counted ten times or more. The J gene is TRBJ2-5, the V gene TRBV4-1; TRBD2 matches at 12 bases. CDR3 size: 17 residues. CDR1 MGHRA and CDR2 YSYEKL come from the germline V gene. Germline trimming cut 1 base from V and 2 bases from J; bases unmatched to any gene: 5. As DNA, the CDR3 is TGCGCCAGCAGCCAAGCGACTAGCGGGGGAAATCAAGAGACCCAGTACTTC. Its protein product is CASSQATSGGNQETQYF.

This clonotype was seen at least ten times. V usage is TRBV19 and J usage is TRBJ2-4, with D perhaps TRBD1 (6 bases). Germline CDR1 is LNHDA and CDR2 is SQIVND (reference sequence). Trimming took off 3 bases at V and 3 bases at J, with 9 bases between the two ends. This CDR3 is 14 amino acids long. Here the CDR3 DNA reads TGTGCCAGTAGTATGGCAGGGGTCAAAAACATTCAGTACTTC. As protein: CASSMAGVKNIQYF.

This clonotype appeared many times. The genes are TRBV7-8 and TRBJ2-1, with unresolved D. The CDR3 is 13 residues long. In germline, CDR1 is SGHVS, CDR2 FQNEAQ. Trimming removed 2 bases at V and 8 bases at J, with 10 bases between. The CDR3 spells CASSLSSGYEQFF. The CDR3 DNA reads as TGTGCCAGCAGCTTATCATCAGGTTATGAGCAGTTCTTC.

Comment on this clonotype: This may arise from a read error, as a much more abundant clone is one base away. The gene calls are TRBV11-3 and TRBJ1-1; 9 positions agree with TRBD1. The CDR3 consists of 20 residues. Germline V CDR1 and CDR2: SGHNT, YENEEA. The CDR3 DNA reads as TGTGCCAGCAGCTTAGGTAAATGGATCGGACAGGGGTTTCTCGGCACTAAAGCTTTCTTT. Translation gives CASSLGKWIGQGFLGTKAFF.

This clonotype was counted at least ten times. The DNA of the CDR3 is TGTGCCAGCAGCGGGGGACAGGGATCGAAGGAGACCCAGTACTTC. Amino acids: CASSGGQGSKETQYF. V usage is TRBV9 and J usage is TRBJ2-5; 9 bases agree with TRBD1. Trimming at V came to 3 bases and at J to 5 bases, leaving 8 bases not matched to a gene. The CDR3 has 15 residues. Germline V gene lookup returns CDR1 SGDLS and CDR2 YYNGEE.

In its sample, this clonotype was seen many times. Relative to the germline gene, one junction end is altered; a read error may explain this. The rearrangement joins TRBV11-2 to TRBJ2-1, with 12 bases lining up with TRBD2. Germline CDR1 and CDR2: SGHAT and FQNNGV. This CDR3 comprises 19 residues. The CDR3 here is CASSLDLFSSGGAYNEQFF. CDR3 DNA: TGTGCCAGCAGCTTAGATTTGTTCTCTAGCGGGGGGGCCTATAATGAGCAGTTCTTC.

This clonotype has at least ten counts. CDR3 nucleotides: TGTGCCAGCAGTGATAACCCCTCCTACAATGAGCAGTTCTTC. Translated: CASSDNPSYNEQFF. The V and J genes are TRBV2 and TRBJ2-1, with D hard to call. Germline CDR1 SNHLY, CDR2 FYNNEI. The CDR3 runs 14 residues. Trimming left V 3 bases short and J 0 bases short, with 6 bases between.